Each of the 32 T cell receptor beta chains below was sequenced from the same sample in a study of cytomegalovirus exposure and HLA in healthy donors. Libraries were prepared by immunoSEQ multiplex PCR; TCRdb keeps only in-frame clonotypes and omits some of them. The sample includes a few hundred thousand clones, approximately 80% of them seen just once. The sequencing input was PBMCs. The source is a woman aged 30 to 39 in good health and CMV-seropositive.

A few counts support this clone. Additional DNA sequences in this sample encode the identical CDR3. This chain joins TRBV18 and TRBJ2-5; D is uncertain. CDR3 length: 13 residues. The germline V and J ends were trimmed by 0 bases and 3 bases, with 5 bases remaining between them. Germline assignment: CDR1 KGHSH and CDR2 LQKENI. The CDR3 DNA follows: TGTGCCAGCTCACCACCGTCTGAAGAGACCCAGTACTTC. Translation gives CASSPPSEETQYF.

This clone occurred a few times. The CDR3 here is CASSLEGQPAYGYTF. The CDR3 nucleotides read TGTGCCAGCAGCTTAGAGGGACAGCCGGCGTATGGCTACACCTTC. This chain links TRBV7-8 with TRBJ1-2, with TRBD1 matching 7 bases. CDR3 length: 15 amino acids. V was pared by 1 base and J by 5 bases, with 7 bases of the junction left unmatched. Germline values: CDR1 SGHVS, CDR2 FQNEAQ.

The CDR3 region has the DNA TGTGCCAGCAGTGAGTTGCGGAGAGGGGGCAATGAGCAGTTCTTC. Translated, it gives CASSELRRGGNEQFF. This chain links TRBV2 with TRBJ2-1; possibly TRBD1 for D (6 bases). The CDR3 has 15 amino acids. Per germline, CDR1 SNHLY and CDR2 FYNNEI. The V end was cut by 3 bases, the J end by 6 bases, with 15 bases between.

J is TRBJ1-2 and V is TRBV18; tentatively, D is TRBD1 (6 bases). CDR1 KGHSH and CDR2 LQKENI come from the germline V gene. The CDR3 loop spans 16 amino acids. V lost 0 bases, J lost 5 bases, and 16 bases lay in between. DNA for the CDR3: TGTGCCAGCTCACCACCGCTCGGCAGGGGTGGGTATGGCTACACCTTC. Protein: CASSPPLGRGGYGYTF.

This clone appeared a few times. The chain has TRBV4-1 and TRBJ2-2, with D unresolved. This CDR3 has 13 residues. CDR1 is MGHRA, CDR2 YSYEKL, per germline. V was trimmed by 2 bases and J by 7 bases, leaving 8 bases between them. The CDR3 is CASSQSKDGELFF. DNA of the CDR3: TGCGCCAGCAGCCAAAGTAAGGACGGGGAGCTGTTTTTT.

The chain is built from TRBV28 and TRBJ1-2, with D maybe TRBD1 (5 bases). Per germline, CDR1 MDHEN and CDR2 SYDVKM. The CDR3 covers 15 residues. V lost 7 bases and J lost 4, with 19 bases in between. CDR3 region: CASTQGTAYFYGYTF. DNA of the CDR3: TGTGCCAGCACCCAAGGGACGGCCTATTTCTATGGCTACACCTTC.

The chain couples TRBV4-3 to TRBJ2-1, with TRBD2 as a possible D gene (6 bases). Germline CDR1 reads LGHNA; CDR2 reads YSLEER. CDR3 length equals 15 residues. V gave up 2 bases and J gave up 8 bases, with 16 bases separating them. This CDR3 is CASSQTSPGMDEQFF. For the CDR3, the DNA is TGCGCCAGCAGCCAAACTAGCCCAGGTATGGATGAGCAGTTCTTC.

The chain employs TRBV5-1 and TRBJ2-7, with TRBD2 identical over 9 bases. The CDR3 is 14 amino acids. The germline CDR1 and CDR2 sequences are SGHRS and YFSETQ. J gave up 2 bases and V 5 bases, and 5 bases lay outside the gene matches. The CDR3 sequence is CASSGGRAAYEQYF. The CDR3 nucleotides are TGCGCCAGCAGTGGCGGGAGGGCCGCCTACGAGCAGTACTTC.

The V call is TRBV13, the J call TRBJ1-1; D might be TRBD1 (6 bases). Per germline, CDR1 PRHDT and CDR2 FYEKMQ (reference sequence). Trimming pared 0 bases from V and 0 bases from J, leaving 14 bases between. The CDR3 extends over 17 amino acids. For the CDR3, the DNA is TGTGCCAGCAGCTTAGGACGACAGGTAATGATGAACACTGAAGCTTTCTTT. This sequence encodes CASSLGRQVMMNTEAFF.

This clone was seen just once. The CDR3 bases are TGTGCCAGCAGTTTAGGGGACAGTTACTACAATGAGCAGTTCTTC. Protein product: CASSLGDSYYNEQFF. The rearrangement joins TRBV6-5 to TRBJ2-1, with 7 nucleotides matching TRBD1. This CDR3 comprises 15 residues. J was trimmed by 3 bases and V by 4 bases; bases with no gene match: 6. CDR1 is MNHEY and CDR2 is SVGAGI in the germline V gene.

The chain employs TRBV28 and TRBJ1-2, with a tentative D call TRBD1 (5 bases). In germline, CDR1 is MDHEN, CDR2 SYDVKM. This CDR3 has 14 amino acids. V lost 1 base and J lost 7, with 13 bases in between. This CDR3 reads CASSLYGGSGGYTF. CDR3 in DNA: TGTGCCAGCAGTTTATATGGGGGGTCGGGTGGCTACACCTTC.

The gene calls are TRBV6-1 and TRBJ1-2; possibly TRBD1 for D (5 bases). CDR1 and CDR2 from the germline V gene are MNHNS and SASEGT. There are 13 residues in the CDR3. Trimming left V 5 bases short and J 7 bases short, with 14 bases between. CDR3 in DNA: TGTGCCAGCAGTATAAGGGTAGGGGTTGGCTACACCTTC. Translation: CASSIRVGVGYTF.

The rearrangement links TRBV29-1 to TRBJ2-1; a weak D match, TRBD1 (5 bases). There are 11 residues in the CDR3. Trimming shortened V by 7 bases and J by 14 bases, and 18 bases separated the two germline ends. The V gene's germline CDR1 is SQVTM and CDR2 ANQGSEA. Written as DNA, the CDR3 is TGCAGCGCCCAACGGCAGGGTATGAAGTTCTTC. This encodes CSAQRQGMKFF.

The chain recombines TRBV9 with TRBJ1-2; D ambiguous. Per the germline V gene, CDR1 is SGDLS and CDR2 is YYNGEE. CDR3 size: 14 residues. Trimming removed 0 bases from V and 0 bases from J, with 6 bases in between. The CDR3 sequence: CASSVGGSNYGYTF. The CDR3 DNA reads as TGTGCCAGCAGCGTAGGAGGTTCTAACTATGGCTACACCTTC.

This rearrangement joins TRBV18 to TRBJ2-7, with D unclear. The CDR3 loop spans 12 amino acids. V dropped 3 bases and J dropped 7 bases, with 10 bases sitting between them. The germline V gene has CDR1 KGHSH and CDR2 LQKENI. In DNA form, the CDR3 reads TGTGCCAGCTCACCGGTGCGGTATGAGCAGTACTTC. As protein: CASSPVRYEQYF.

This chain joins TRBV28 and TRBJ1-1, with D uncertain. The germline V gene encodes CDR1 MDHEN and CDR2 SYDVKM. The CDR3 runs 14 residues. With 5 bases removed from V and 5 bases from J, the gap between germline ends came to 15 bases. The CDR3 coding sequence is TGTGCCAGCAGTCCCCGGCACCTGTTGACTGAAGCTTTCTTT. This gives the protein CASSPRHLLTEAFF.

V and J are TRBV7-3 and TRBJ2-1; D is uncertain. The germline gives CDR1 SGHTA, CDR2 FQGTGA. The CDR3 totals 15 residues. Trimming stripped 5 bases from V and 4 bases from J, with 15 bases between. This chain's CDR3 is CASSPGRATYNEQFF. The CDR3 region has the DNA TGTGCCAGCAGCCCTGGACGGGCGACGTACAATGAGCAGTTCTTC. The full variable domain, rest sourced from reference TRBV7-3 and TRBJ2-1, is GAGVSQTPSNKVTEKGKYVELRCDPISGHTALYWYRQSLGQGPEFLIYFQGTGAADDSGLPNDRFFAVRPEGSVSTLKIQRTERGDSAVYLCASSPGRATYNEQFFGPGTRLTVL.

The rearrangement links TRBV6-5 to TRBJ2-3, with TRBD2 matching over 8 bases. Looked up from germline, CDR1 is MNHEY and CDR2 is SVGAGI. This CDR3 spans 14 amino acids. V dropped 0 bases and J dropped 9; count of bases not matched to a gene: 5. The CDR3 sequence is CASSYSLSGGTQYF. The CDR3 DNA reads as TGTGCCAGCAGTTACTCGCTTTCGGGGGGGACGCAGTATTTT.

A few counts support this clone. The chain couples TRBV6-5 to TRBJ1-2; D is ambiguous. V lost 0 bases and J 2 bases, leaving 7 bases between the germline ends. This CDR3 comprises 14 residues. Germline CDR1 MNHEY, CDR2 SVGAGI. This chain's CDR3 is CASSYSLGNYGYTF. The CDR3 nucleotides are TGTGCCAGCAGTTACTCGCTGGGGAACTATGGCTACACCTTC.

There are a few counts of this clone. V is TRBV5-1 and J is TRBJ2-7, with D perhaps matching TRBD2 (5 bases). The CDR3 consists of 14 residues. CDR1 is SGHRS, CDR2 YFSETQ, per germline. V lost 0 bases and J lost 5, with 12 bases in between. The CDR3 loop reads CASSLVTSRHEQYF. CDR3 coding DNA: TGCGCCAGCAGCTTGGTCACTAGTCGGCACGAGCAGTACTTC.

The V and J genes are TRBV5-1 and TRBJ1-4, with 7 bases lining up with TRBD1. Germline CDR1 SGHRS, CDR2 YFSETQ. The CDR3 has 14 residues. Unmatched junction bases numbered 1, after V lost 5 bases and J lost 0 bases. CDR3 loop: CASRGQSTNEKLFF. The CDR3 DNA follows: TGCGCCAGCAGGGGACAGTCAACTAATGAAAAACTGTTTTTT.

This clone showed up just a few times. CDR3 DNA sequence: TGCGCCAGCGGACATCAGGGGGCTGGCGGGGAGCTGTTTTTT. It is translated as CASGHQGAGGELFF. The J gene is TRBJ2-2, the V gene TRBV10-1; 8 bases are a match to TRBD1. Per germline, CDR1 WNHNN and CDR2 SYGVQD (reference sequence). Trimming removed 8 bases from V and 7 bases from J; junction bases left unmatched: 9. The CDR3 sequence is 14 residues long.

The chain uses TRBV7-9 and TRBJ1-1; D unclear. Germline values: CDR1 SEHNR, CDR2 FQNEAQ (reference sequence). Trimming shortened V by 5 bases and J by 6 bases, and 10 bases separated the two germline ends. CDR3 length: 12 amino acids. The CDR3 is CASSQPPPEAFF. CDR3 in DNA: TGTGCCAGCAGCCAGCCCCCCCCTGAAGCTTTCTTT.

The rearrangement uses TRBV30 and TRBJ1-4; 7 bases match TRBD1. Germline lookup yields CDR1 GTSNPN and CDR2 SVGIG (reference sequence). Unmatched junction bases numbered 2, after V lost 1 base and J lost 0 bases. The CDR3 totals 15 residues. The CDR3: CAWSGGQATNEKLFF. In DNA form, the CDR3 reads TGTGCCTGGAGTGGCGGACAGGCAACTAATGAAAAACTGTTTTTT. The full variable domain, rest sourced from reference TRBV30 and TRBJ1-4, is SQTIHQWPATLVQPVGSPLSLECTVEGTSNPNLYWYRQAAGRGLQLLFYSVGIGQISSEVPQNLSASRPQDRQFILSSKKLLLSDSGFYLCAWSGGQATNEKLFFGSGTQLSVL.

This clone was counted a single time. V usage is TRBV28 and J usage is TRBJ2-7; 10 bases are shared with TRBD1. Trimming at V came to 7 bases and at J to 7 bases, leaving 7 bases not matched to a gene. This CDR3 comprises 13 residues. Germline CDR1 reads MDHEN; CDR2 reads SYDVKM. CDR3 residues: CASTRQGAFEQYF. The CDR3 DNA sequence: TGTGCCAGCACTAGACAGGGGGCATTTGAGCAGTACTTC.

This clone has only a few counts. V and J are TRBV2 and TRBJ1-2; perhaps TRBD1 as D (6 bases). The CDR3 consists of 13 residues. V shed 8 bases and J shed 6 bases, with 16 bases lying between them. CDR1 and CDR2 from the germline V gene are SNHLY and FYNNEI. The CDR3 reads CASGILQGDGYTF. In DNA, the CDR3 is TGTGCCAGCGGAATCTTACAGGGAGATGGCTACACCTTC.

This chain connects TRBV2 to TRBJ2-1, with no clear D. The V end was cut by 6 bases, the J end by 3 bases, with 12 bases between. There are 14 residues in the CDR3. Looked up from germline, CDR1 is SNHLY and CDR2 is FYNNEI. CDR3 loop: CASRGGNDYNEQFF. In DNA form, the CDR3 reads TGTGCCAGCAGAGGTGGGAACGACTACAATGAGCAGTTCTTC. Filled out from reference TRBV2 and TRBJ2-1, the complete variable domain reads EPEVTQTPSHQVTQMGQEVILRCVPISNHLYFYWYRQILGQKVEFLVSFYNNEISEKSEIFDDQFSVERPDGSNFTLKIRSTKLEDSAMYFCASRGGNDYNEQFFGPGTRLTVL.

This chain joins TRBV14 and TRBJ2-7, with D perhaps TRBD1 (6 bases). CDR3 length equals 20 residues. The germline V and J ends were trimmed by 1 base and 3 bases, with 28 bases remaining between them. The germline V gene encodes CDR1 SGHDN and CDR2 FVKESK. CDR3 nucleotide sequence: TGTGCCAGCAGCCAAGTTTCGGTGCGTCTTTACAGGGTGGGAGACTACGAGCAGTACTTC. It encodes CASSQVSVRLYRVGDYEQYF.

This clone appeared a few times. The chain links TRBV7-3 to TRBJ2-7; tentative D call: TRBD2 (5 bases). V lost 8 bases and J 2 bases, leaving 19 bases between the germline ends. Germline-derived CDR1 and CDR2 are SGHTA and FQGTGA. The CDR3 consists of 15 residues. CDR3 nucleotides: TGTGCCAGCCCTTCGACTACTGCGCCGACCTACGAGCAGTACTTC. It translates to CASPSTTAPTYEQYF.

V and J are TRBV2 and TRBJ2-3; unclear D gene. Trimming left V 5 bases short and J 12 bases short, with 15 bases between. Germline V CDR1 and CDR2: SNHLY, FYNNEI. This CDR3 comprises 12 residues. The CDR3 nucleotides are TGTGCCAGCAGTTGGACGCCCCTTGATCAGTATTTT. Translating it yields CASSWTPLDQYF.

CDR3 protein: CASSQESGGTDTQYF. The CDR3 DNA reads TGTGCCAGCAGCCAAGAAAGCGGGGGCACAGATACGCAGTATTTT. The chain employs TRBV14 and TRBJ2-3; 7 nucleotides line up with TRBD2. The V gene end was trimmed by 0 bases and the J gene end by 1 base; junction bases not matched to a gene: 1. Germline CDR1 reads SGHDN; CDR2 reads FVKESK. The CDR3 spans 15 residues.

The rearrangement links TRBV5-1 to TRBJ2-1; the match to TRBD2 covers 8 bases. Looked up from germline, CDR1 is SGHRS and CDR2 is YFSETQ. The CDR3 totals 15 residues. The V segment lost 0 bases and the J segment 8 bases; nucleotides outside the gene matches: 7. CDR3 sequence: CASSLGGSGTYEQFF. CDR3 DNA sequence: TGCGCCAGCAGCTTGGGTGGTAGCGGGACTTATGAGCAGTTCTTC.